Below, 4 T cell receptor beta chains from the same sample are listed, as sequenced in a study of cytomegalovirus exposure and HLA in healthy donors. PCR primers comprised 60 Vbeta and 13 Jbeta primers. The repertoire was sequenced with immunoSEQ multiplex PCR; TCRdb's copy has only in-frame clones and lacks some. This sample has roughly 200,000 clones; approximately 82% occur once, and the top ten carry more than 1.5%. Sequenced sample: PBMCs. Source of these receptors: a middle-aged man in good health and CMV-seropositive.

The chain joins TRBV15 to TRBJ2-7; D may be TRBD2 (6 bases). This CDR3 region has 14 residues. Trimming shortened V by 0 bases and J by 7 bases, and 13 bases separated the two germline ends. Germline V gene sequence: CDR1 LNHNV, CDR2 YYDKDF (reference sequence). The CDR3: CATSRDPGVGEQYF. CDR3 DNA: TGTGCCACCAGCAGAGATCCGGGGGTCGGGGAGCAGTACTTC.

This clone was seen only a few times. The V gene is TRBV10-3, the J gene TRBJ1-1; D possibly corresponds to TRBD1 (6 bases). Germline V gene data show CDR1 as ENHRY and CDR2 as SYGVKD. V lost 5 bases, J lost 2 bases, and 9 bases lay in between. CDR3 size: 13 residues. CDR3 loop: CAISIQGNTEAFF. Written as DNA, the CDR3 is TGTGCCATCAGTATACAGGGAAACACTGAAGCTTTCTTT.

In nucleotides, the CDR3 is TGTGCCAGCAGCATGACAGGCTCCAACCTCTACAATGAGCAGTTCTTC. Protein: CASSMTGSNLYNEQFF. This rearrangement joins TRBV5-6 to TRBJ2-1, with TRBD1 as a possible D gene (6 bases). V was pared by 4 bases and J by 3 bases, with 17 bases between. Germline CDR1 and CDR2: SGHDT and YYEEEE. CDR3 size: 16 residues.

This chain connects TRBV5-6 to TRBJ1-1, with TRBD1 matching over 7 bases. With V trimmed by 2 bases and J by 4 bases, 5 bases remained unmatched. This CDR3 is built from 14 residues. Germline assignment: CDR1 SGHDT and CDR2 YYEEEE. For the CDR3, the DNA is TGTGCCAGCAGCTTTTTGCAGGGGGGCACTGAAGCTTTCTTT. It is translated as CASSFLQGGTEAFF.